This TCR beta chain originates from a study of blood T cells in healthy people across ages. The overall study: Capturing about one barcoded beta molecule per two T cells was achieved by template switching.

The study drew donors from healthy Caucasian individuals in Russia aged 6 to 90. Sample-barcoded 5' priming and a J-beta primer mix drove a second PCR of about 7 to 11 cycles. TCRdb used MiXCR to reprocess the 5' RACE reads, holding one entry per CDR3 protein. The repertoire has 600,000 to 850,000 distinct CDR3 sequences, roughly 43% of them found once; the top ten carry 20% to 25%. The CDR3 has 17 residues. After removal of 3 bases from V and 0 bases from J, the junction contained 5 bases not matched to a gene. CDR1 and CDR2 from the germline V gene are DFQATT and SNEGSKA (reference sequence). Many counts were recorded for this clonotype.

Sequenced: blood. The V gene is TRBV20-1, the J gene TRBJ2-1; 13 bases align to TRBD2. This TCR came from a woman in her fifties or sixties in good health. CDR3 DNA sequence: TGCAGTGCTAGCGGGACTAGCGGGGACCGCTCCTACAATGAGCAGTTCTTC. This gives the protein CSASGTSGDRSYNEQFF.